Only a few counts were recorded for the clone carrying this T cell receptor beta chain. The method was immunoSEQ multiplex PCR; TCRdb's version includes in-frame clones alone and lacks a portion of them. The sample shows 65,000 to 90,000 clones, under 95% of them seen only once. Losses at the gene ends were 6 bases for V and 4 bases for J; bases not matched to a gene: 8. CDR1 is MDHEN, CDR2 SYDVKM, per germline. CDR3 size: 15 residues. This sample was included in a study of lymphopenia after photon versus proton radiotherapy. The V gene is TRBV28, the J gene TRBJ2-7, with TRBD2 identical over 11 bases. This receptor was taken from a woman between 40 and 50 years old with cholangiocarcinoma. The sample in question was peripheral blood, obtained from a patient treated with photon-based radiotherapy. The CDR3 DNA sequence: TGTGCCAGCAGGCCCACCGGGACTAGCGGATACGAGCAGTACTTC. As protein: CASRPTGTSGYEQYF.